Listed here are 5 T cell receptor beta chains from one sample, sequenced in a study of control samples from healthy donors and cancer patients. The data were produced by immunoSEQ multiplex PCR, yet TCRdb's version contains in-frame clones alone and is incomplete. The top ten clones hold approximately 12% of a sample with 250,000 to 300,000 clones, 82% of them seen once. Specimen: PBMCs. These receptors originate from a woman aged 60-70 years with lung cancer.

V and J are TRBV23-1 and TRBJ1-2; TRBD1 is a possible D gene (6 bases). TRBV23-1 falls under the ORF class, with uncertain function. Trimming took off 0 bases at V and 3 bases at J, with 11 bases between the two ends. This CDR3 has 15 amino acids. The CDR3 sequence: CASSQSEGEDYGYTF. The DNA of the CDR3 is TGCGCCAGCAGTCAATCAGAGGGGGAAGACTATGGCTACACCTTC.

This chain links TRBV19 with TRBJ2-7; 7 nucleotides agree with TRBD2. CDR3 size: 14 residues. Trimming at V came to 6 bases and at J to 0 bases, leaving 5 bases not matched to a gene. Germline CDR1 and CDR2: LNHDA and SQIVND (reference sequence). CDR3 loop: CASSDGGSSYEQYF. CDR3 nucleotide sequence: TGTGCCAGTAGCGACGGGGGGAGCTCCTACGAGCAGTACTTC.

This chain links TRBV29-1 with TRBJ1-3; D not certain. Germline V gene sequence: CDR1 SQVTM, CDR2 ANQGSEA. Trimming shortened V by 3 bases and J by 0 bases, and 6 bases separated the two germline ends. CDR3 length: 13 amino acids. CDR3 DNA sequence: TGCAGCGTTGACGAGGACTCTGGAAACACCATATATTTT. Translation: CSVDEDSGNTIYF.

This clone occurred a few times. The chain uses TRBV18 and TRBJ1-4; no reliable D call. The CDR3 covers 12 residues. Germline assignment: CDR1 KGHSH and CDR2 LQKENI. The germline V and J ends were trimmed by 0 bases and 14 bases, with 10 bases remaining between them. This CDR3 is CASSPPEGSLFF. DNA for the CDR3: TGTGCCAGCTCACCACCGGAGGGTAGTCTGTTTTTT.

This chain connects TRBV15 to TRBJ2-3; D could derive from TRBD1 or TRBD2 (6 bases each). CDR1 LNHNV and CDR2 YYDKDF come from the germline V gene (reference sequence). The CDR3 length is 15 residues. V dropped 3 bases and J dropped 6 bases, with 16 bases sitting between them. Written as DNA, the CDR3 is TGTGCCACCAGCAGGGGTGGAGGGGGGAGGGATACGCAGTATTTT. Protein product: CATSRGGGGRDTQYF. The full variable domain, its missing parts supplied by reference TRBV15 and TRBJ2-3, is DAMVIQNPRYQVTQFGKPVTLSCSQTLNHNVMYWYQQKSSQAPKLLFHYYDKDFNNEADTPDNFQSRRPNTSFCFLDIRSPGLGDTAMYLCATSRGGGGRDTQYFGPGTRLTVL.